Reported below is one T cell receptor (beta chain). What it binds is unknown. There are 13 residues in the CDR3. Sequencing was performed with immunoSEQ multiplex PCR; in TCRdb, only in-frame clones are kept and a portion is missing. The sample holds approximately 61,000 clones, about 81% seen once. This sample is drawn from a study of T cell responses to AZD1222 COVID-19 vaccine. Notes on the study in general: Distributed over spike, vaccine-associated CD4 TCRs predominated at 160-218 and 743-854. The breadth and depth of Spike-specific TCRs increased once two AZD1222 doses had been given.

The chain recombines TRBV21-1 with TRBJ1-4. TRBV21-1 is a recognized pseudogene. The TCR originated in an adult who received the AZD1222 COVID-19 vaccine. This specimen consisted of peripheral blood, obtained 28 days after the second AZD1222 dose. This chain's CDR3 is CASPAPPSEKLFF. For the CDR3, the DNA is TGTGCCAGCCCAGCCCCTCCTAGTGAAAAACTGTTTTTT.